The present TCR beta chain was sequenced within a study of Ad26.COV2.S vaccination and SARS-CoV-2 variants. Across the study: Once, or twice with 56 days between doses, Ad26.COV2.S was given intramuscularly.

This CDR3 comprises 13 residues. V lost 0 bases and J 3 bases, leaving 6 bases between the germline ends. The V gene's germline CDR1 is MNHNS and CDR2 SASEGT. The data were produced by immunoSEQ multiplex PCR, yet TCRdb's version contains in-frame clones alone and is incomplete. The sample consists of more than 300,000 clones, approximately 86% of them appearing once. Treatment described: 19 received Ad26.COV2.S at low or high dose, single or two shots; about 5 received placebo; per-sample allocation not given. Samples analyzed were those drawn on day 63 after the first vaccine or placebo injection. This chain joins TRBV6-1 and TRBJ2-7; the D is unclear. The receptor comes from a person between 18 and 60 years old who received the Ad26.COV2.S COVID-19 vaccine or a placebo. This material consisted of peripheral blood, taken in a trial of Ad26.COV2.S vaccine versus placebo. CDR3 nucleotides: TGTGCCAGCAGTGAAGCCAGCTTCTACGAGCAGTACTTC. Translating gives CASSEASFYEQYF.